A selection of T cell receptor beta chains follows, all from one sample in a study of sequential checkpoint blockade in melanoma. This table comes from immunoSEQ multiplex PCR, and its TCRdb copy is limited to in-frame clones, with some not included. The table records under 20,000 clones, 73% of them present only once. This material consisted of CD8+ T cells sorted from blood (inferred from file names), taken from a patient given nivolumab and ipilimumab in sequence. These receptors were taken from a human donor with melanoma. The CDR3 runs from the conserved cysteine through the conserved F or W. Each record gives: CDR3 length, clone size, D gene, V gene, J gene, CDR3 protein, CDR3 DNA. The D gene is left open where the match is weak. Rows give clone size only sometimes, using once, few, many, or a class for an expanded clone.

>13|medium-sized|TRBD2|TRBV6-6|TRBJ2-5
CASNSGGQETQYF
TGTGCCAGCAATTCGGGGGGGCAAGAGACCCAGTACTTC
>15|NA|TRBD2|TRBV6-5|TRBJ2-1
CASSTSGTKYNEQFF
TGTGCCAGCAGTACTAGCGGGACTAAGTACAATGAGCAGTTCTTC
>16|NA|TRBD2|TRBV30|TRBJ2-1
CAWSVFRREDYNEQFF
TGTGCCTGGAGTGTTTTTCGGCGGGAGGACTACAATGAGCAGTTCTTC
>19|NA|TRBD2|TRBV30|TRBJ2-5
CAWSVQFGLAGGLQETQYF
TGTGCCTGGAGTGTACAGTTTGGGCTAGCGGGGGGCCTCCAAGAGACCCAGTACTTC
>16|once|TRBD2|TRBV7-9|TRBJ2-2
CASFGGGVRVTGELFF
TGTGCCAGCTTCGGGGGGGGAGTGAGAGTCACCGGGGAGCTGTTTTTT
>13|NA|NA|TRBV29-1|TRBJ1-1
CSVEQGLNTEAFF
TGCAGCGTTGAACAGGGGTTGAACACTGAAGCTTTCTTT
>19|NA|NA|TRBV28|TRBJ2-1
CASSTLTGYSRGSYNEQFF
TGTGCCAGCAGTACTCTGACAGGCTACTCACGGGGCTCCTACAATGAGCAGTTCTTC
>13|NA|NA|TRBV6-5|TRBJ1-1
CASSYSDRTEAFF
TGTGCCAGCAGTTACTCAGACAGGACTGAAGCTTTCTTT
>16|NA|NA|TRBV6-5|TRBJ1-1
CASSYSMGGSATEAFF
TGTGCCAGCAGTTACTCGATGGGGGGGTCGGCCACTGAAGCTTTCTTT
>14|once|NA|TRBV19|TRBJ2-1
CASSHPDSDNEQFF
TGTGCCAGTAGTCACCCCGACAGCGACAATGAGCAGTTCTTC
>15|few|TRBD1|TRBV11-2|TRBJ1-5
CASSLTRTGEQPQHF
TGTGCCAGCAGCTTAACTAGGACAGGGGAACAGCCCCAGCATTTT
>15|NA|NA|TRBV6-1|TRBJ1-5
CASRWTADSNQPQHF
TGTGCCAGCAGATGGACAGCAGACAGCAATCAGCCCCAGCATTTT
>18|NA|TRBD1|TRBV2|TRBJ1-2
CASRTSGTGALLSYGYTF
TGTGCCAGCAGAACTTCCGGGACAGGGGCCCTCCTTTCCTATGGCTACACCTTC
>15|NA|NA|TRBV9|TRBJ2-7
CASSVEGAGNYEQYF
TGTGCCAGCAGCGTAGAAGGAGCAGGGAATTACGAGCAGTACTTC
>16|NA|NA|TRBV4-1|TRBJ1-1
CASSQATGWMNTEAFF
TGCGCCAGCAGCCAAGCCACAGGGTGGATGAACACTGAAGCTTTCTTT
>11|NA|NA|TRBV2|TRBJ1-1
CASTRNTEAFF
TGTGCCAGCACCAGGAACACTGAAGCTTTCTTT
>15|NA|NA|TRBV7-2|TRBJ2-4
CASSLVGGAKNIQYF
TGTGCCAGCAGCTTGGTCGGGGGAGCCAAAAACATTCAGTACTTC
>16|NA|TRBD2|TRBV28|TRBJ2-7
CASSTITSGGPHEQYF
TGTGCCAGCAGCACCATCACTAGCGGAGGTCCCCACGAGCAGTACTTC
>15|NA|TRBD2|TRBV5-6|TRBJ2-7
CASNRGLAGVYEQYF
TGTGCCAGCAACCGGGGGCTAGCGGGGGTCTACGAGCAGTACTTC
>15|few|NA|TRBV6-5|TRBJ2-4
CASSYSGRAKNIQYF
TGTGCCAGCAGTTACTCCGGCAGGGCCAAAAACATTCAGTACTTC
>15|once|TRBD1|TRBV7-9|TRBJ2-7
CASSLIGTGVSEQYF
TGTGCCAGCAGCTTGATCGGGACAGGGGTCAGCGAGCAGTACTTC
>16|NA|TRBD2|TRBV4-1|TRBJ2-3
CASSHGTKGGTDTQYF
TGCGCCAGCAGCCACGGGACCAAGGGAGGGACAGATACGCAGTATTTT
>15|few|TRBD2|TRBV7-9|TRBJ2-1
CASSEGSGRKNEQFF
TGTGCCAGCTCGGAGGGGAGCGGGAGGAAGAATGAGCAGTTCTTC
>12|few|NA|TRBV7-9|TRBJ2-7
CASSSQGGEQYF
TGTGCCAGCAGCTCTCAGGGGGGCGAGCAGTACTTC
>18|NA|TRBD1|TRBV7-6|TRBJ1-2
CASSLSPGQSLRGYGYTF
TGTGCCAGCAGCTTATCGCCGGGACAGTCCCTGAGGGGCTATGGCTACACCTTC
>14|NA|TRBD1|TRBV5-1|TRBJ2-4
CASSLAGQGDIQYF
TGCGCCAGCAGCTTGGCGGGACAGGGCGACATTCAGTACTTC
>15|NA|TRBD2|TRBV11-2|TRBJ2-7
CASALEGGDGHEQYF
TGTGCCAGCGCCCTAGAGGGAGGGGATGGTCACGAGCAGTACTTC
>14|NA|NA|TRBV27|TRBJ2-7
CASSSMGRGYEQYF
TGTGCCAGCAGTTCGATGGGCCGGGGGTACGAGCAGTACTTC
>15|NA|NA|TRBV7-9|TRBJ1-4
CASSLASGGYEKLFF
TGTGCCAGCAGCTTAGCTTCAGGAGGATACGAAAAACTGTTTTTT
>13|medium-sized|NA|TRBV19|TRBJ2-1
CASSSTPYNEQFF
TGTGCCAGTAGTAGTACACCTTACAATGAGCAGTTCTTC
>17|NA|TRBD2|TRBV11-2|TRBJ2-7
CASSLGGLAGRSYEQYF
TGTGCCAGCAGCTTAGGGGGGCTAGCGGGACGCTCCTACGAGCAGTACTTC
>15|NA|TRBD1|TRBV5-6|TRBJ2-7
CASTQHIRTGNEQYF
TGTGCCAGCACCCAACACATAAGGACAGGGAACGAGCAGTACTTC